This T cell receptor beta chain was sequenced during a study of blood T cell repertoires in COVID-19. Germline assignment: CDR1 SGHRS and CDR2 YFSETQ. The CDR3 runs to 14 residues. V was shortened by 4 bases and J by 4 bases, with 15 bases between the two germline ends. Measured with immunoSEQ multiplex PCR; TCRdb has only the in-frame clones, and not every one. The sample has 300,000 to 400,000 clones; about 86% are singletons. The clonotype comes from a middle-aged woman with acute COVID-19. The rearrangement uses TRBV5-1 and TRBJ2-7; D possibly corresponds to TRBD1 (6 bases). The sequenced sample consisted of PBMCs or T cells enriched from blood (not recorded which). CDR3 sequence: CASSTSAGTYEQYF. The CDR3 bases are TGCGCCAGCAGCACCTCCGCCGGGACATACGAGCAGTACTTC.